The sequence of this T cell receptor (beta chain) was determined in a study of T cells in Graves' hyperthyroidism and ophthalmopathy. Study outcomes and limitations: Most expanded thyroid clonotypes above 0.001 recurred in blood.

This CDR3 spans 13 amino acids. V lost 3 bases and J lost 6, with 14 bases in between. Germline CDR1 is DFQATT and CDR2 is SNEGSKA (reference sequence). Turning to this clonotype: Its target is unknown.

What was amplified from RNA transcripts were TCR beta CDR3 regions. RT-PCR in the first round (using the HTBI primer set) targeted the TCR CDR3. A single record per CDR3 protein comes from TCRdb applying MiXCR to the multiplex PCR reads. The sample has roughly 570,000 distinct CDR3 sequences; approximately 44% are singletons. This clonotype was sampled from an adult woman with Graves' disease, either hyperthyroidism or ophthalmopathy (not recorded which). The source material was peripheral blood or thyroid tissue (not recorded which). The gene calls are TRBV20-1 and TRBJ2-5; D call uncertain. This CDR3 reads CSARSERFKTQYF. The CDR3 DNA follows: TGCAGTGCTAGGTCAGAGCGTTTCAAGACCCAGTACTTC.